Listed below are T cell receptor beta chains from one sample, sequenced in a study of blood T cells in healthy people across ages. TCRdb analysed the 5' RACE reads with MiXCR anew, one entry per CDR3 protein. This sample carries some 760,000 distinct CDR3 sequences, around 25% of them seen once, and the ten largest clones take 9% to 9.5%. The same data also went into a second study, on T cells of mothers and their children.

Sequenced input: blood. Receptors were obtained from a boy aged 5-17 years in good health. The CDR3 runs from the conserved cysteine through the conserved F or W. The order of the fields is V gene, clone size, J gene, D gene, CDR3 protein, CDR3 DNA. A D gene is named only where the DNA matches it firmly. Some rows have no size entry. The others give once, few or many, or a class for an expanded clone.

V: TRBV29-1
size: .
J: TRBJ2-1
D: .
CDR3: CSFGRVSGEQFF
DNA: TGCAGCTTTGGCAGAGTCTCAGGGGAGCAGTTCTTC

V: TRBV29-1
size: many
J: TRBJ2-5
D: .
CDR3: CSAYRNQETQYF
DNA: TGCAGCGCCTACAGAAACCAAGAGACCCAGTACTTC

V: TRBV12-3/TRBV12-4
size: .
J: TRBJ2-7
D: .
CDR3: CASRTDTYEQYF
DNA: TGTGCCAGCAGGACGGACACCTACGAGCAGTACTTC

V: TRBV9
size: few
J: TRBJ1-1
D: .
CDR3: CASSPQGRGNTEAFF
DNA: TGTGCCAGCAGCCCCCAAGGGCGAGGGAACACTGAAGCTTTCTTT

V: TRBV21-1
size: .
J: TRBJ2-7
D: .
CDR3: CASSKRICEQYF
DNA: TGTGCCAGCAGCAAACGGATTTGCGAGCAGTACTTC

V: TRBV20-1
size: .
J: TRBJ2-1
D: TRBD1
CDR3: CSASQGARNNEQSF
DNA: TGCAGTGCGTCACAGGGGGCGCGGAACAATGAGCAGTCCTTC

V: TRBV4-1
size: few
J: TRBJ2-7
D: .
CDR3: CASSQGMVATHPGKQYF
DNA: TGCGCCAGCAGCCAAGGCATGGTAGCAACCCATCCTGGAAAGCAGTACTTC

V: TRBV14
size: .
J: TRBJ2-7
D: .
CDR3: CASSHPPGGRYEQYF
DNA: TGTGCCAGCAGCCACCCCCCGGGGGGCAGGTACGAGCAGTACTTC

V: TRBV6-2/TRBV6-3
size: few
J: TRBJ2-7
D: .
CDR3: CASSYFGGRPAYEQYF
DNA: TGTGCCAGCAGTTACTTTGGGGGACGGCCTGCCTACGAGCAGTACTTC

V: TRBV7-2
size: .
J: TRBJ1-3
D: .
CDR3: CASSFRTVGNTIYF
DNA: TGTGCCAGCAGCTTTCGAACAGTTGGAAACACCATATATTTT

V: TRBV7-9
size: few
J: TRBJ2-3
D: TRBD1
CDR3: CASSLDRGRDTQYF
DNA: TGTGCCAGCAGCTTAGACAGGGGGCGAGATACGCAGTATTTT

V: TRBV6-5
size: .
J: TRBJ2-6
D: TRBD1
CDR3: CASSYSGTGLSSGANVLTF
DNA: TGTGCCAGCAGTTACTCCGGGACAGGGCTCAGCTCTGGGGCCAACGTCCTGACTTTC

V: TRBV12-3/TRBV12-4
size: .
J: TRBJ2-7
D: .
CDR3: CASSLAGSSPYEQYF
DNA: TGTGCCAGCAGTTTAGCAGGGTCTTCCCCCTACGAGCAGTACTTC

V: TRBV12-3/TRBV12-4
size: .
J: TRBJ2-2
D: .
CDR3: CASSQGQYTGELFF
DNA: TGTGCCAGCAGCCAGGGGCAGTACACCGGGGAGCTGTTTTTT

V: TRBV10-3
size: .
J: TRBJ2-7
D: TRBD1
CDR3: CAISEAGTGPYEQYF
DNA: TGTGCCATCAGTGAGGCCGGGACAGGGCCCTACGAGCAGTACTTC

V: TRBV21-1
size: .
J: TRBJ2-1
D: .
CDR3: CASSKLAGGNEQFF
DNA: TGTGCCAGCAGCAAACTAGCGGGAGGCAATGAGCAGTTCTTC

V: TRBV28
size: .
J: TRBJ2-7
D: TRBD2
CDR3: CASSASGRQEVGQYF
DNA: TGTGCCAGCAGTGCTAGCGGGAGGCAAGAAGTGGGGCAGTACTTC

V: TRBV5-1
size: .
J: TRBJ2-1
D: TRBD2
CDR3: CASSLRTSGVEQFF
DNA: TGCGCCAGCAGCCTCCGGACTAGCGGGGTAGAGCAGTTCTTC

V: TRBV11-2
size: .
J: TRBJ2-7
D: TRBD1
CDR3: CASSLDQGAGYEQYF
DNA: TGTGCCAGCAGCTTAGATCAGGGGGCTGGCTACGAGCAGTACTTC

V: TRBV24-1
size: few
J: TRBJ2-3
D: .
CDR3: CATTSSDTDTQYF
DNA: TGTGCCACCACGTCTTCGGACACAGATACGCAGTATTTT

V: TRBV4-3
size: .
J: TRBJ2-1
D: .
CDR3: CASSQDLTGYEQFF
DNA: TGCGCCAGCAGCCAAGATCTAACGGGTTATGAGCAGTTCTTC

V: TRBV24-1
size: .
J: TRBJ2-2
D: .
CDR3: CATSDSPPGPQTGELFF
DNA: TGTGCCACCAGTGATTCACCGCCTGGACCCCAAACCGGGGAGCTGTTTTTT

V: TRBV29-1
size: .
J: TRBJ2-5
D: .
CDR3: CSVLYREETQYF
DNA: TGCAGCGTTTTATACAGGGAAGAGACCCAGTACTTC

V: TRBV21-1
size: .
J: TRBJ2-3
D: .
CDR3: CASSLTTSGSSTDTRYF
DNA: TGTGCCAGCAGCCTAACGACTAGCGGGTCTAGCACAGATACGCGGTATTTT

V: TRBV29-1
size: .
J: TRBJ1-1
D: TRBD1
CDR3: CSVSGATGSMNTEAFF
DNA: TGCAGCGTCTCCGGGGCGACAGGGTCCATGAACACTGAAGCTTTCTTT

V: TRBV7-9
size: .
J: TRBJ2-5
D: .
CDR3: CASSQIWEETQYF
DNA: TGTGCCAGCAGCCAGATATGGGAAGAGACCCAGTACTTC

V: TRBV15
size: .
J: TRBJ2-1
D: .
CDR3: CATSRGPHNEQFF
DNA: TGTGCCACCAGCAGGGGTCCCCACAATGAGCAGTTCTTC

V: TRBV7-9
size: few
J: TRBJ1-2
D: .
CDR3: CAADSGDAGGYTF
DNA: TGTGCCGCAGATTCAGGGGATGCTGGTGGCTACACCTTC

V: TRBV5-5
size: .
J: TRBJ2-4
D: .
CDR3: CASSLKWGQVGDIQYF
DNA: TGTGCCAGCAGCCTTAAGTGGGGACAAGTCGGAGACATTCAGTACTTC

V: TRBV4-3
size: .
J: TRBJ2-3
D: TRBD2
CDR3: CASSQDPSGGALDTQYF
DNA: TGCGCCAGCAGCCAAGATCCTAGCGGGGGGGCCCTCGATACGCAGTATTTT

V: TRBV18
size: .
J: TRBJ1-1
D: .
CDR3: CASSPRVGEAFF
DNA: TGTGCCAGCTCACCCCGAGTCGGCGAAGCTTTCTTT

V: TRBV7-2
size: many
J: TRBJ1-5
D: .
CDR3: CASSSQGVNQPQHF
DNA: TGTGCCAGCAGCTCGCAGGGAGTTAATCAGCCCCAGCATTTT

V: TRBV7-3
size: .
J: TRBJ2-1
D: .
CDR3: CASSLDGASSYNEQFF
DNA: TGTGCCAGCAGCTTAGATGGCGCAAGCTCCTACAATGAGCAGTTCTTC

V: TRBV5-1
size: few
J: TRBJ2-1
D: .
CDR3: CASSLADSSYNEQFF
DNA: TGCGCCAGCAGCTTGGCAGATAGCTCCTACAATGAGCAGTTCTTC

V: TRBV7-9
size: .
J: TRBJ1-5
D: .
CDR3: CASSLGSQEGQPQHF
DNA: TGTGCCAGCAGCTTAGGCAGCCAGGAGGGTCAGCCCCAGCATTTT

V: TRBV7-2
size: few
J: TRBJ2-5
D: TRBD1
CDR3: CASSLVKGAETQYF
DNA: TGTGCCAGCAGCTTAGTCAAGGGGGCAGAGACCCAGTACTTC

V: TRBV5-5
size: few
J: TRBJ2-3
D: TRBD1
CDR3: CASSSRQGAKDTQYF
DNA: TGTGCCAGCAGCTCGCGCCAGGGGGCTAAAGATACGCAGTATTTT

V: TRBV5-1
size: few
J: TRBJ2-7
D: TRBD1
CDR3: CASSPGTGEIIYEQYF
DNA: TGCGCCAGCAGCCCCGGGACAGGCGAGATAATCTACGAGCAGTACTTC

V: TRBV6-2/TRBV6-3
size: few
J: TRBJ2-5
D: .
CDR3: CASSYHRAQETQYF
DNA: TGTGCCAGCAGTTACCACAGGGCCCAAGAGACCCAGTACTTC

V: TRBV7-9
size: .
J: TRBJ1-4
D: .
CDR3: CASSLNDKIPHF
DNA: TGTGCCAGCAGCTTAAACGACAAGATCCCCCACTTT

V: TRBV9
size: few
J: TRBJ1-2
D: .
CDR3: CASSVLGGSSYGYTF
DNA: TGTGCCAGCAGCGTACTCGGGGGGTCGAGCTATGGCTACACCTTC

V: TRBV7-3
size: .
J: TRBJ2-3
D: .
CDR3: CASSHQVGHWADTQYF
DNA: TGTGCCAGCAGCCACCAGGTGGGACACTGGGCAGATACGCAGTATTTT

V: TRBV6-5
size: .
J: TRBJ2-5
D: .
CDR3: CASRGPGVETQYF
DNA: TGTGCCAGCCGGGGGCCGGGAGTCGAGACCCAGTACTTC

V: TRBV11-2
size: many
J: TRBJ2-7
D: .
CDR3: CASSLGHGTYEQYF
DNA: TGTGCCAGCAGCTTAGGACACGGAACCTACGAGCAGTACTTC

V: TRBV29-1
size: .
J: TRBJ2-1
D: .
CDR3: CSAEFIQGGDEQFF
DNA: TGCAGCGCTGAATTCATACAGGGAGGGGATGAGCAGTTCTTC

V: TRBV3-1
size: .
J: TRBJ2-5
D: .
CDR3: CASSPGLGYQETQYF
DNA: TGTGCCAGCAGCCCGGGACTGGGGTACCAAGAGACCCAGTACTTC